The 32 T cell receptor beta chains in this list originate from one sample, sequenced in a study of shared clonotypes between healthy human individuals. Data came from immunoSEQ multiplex PCR; TCRdb stores just in-frame clones and leaves some out. The data show some 1,100,000 clones, around three quarters seen once. The sequencing sample was made of memory CD4+ T cells from PBMCs. Subset meaning: CD45RA-negative fraction. The receptors shown here come from a man between 18 and 29 years old in good health. Some clones in this sample may be carry-over from other donors' samples.

The chain couples TRBV29-1 to TRBJ1-4; 12 positions match TRBD1. The CDR3 is 19 amino acids. In germline, CDR1 is SQVTM, CDR2 ANQGSEA. After removal of 6 bases from V and 3 bases from J, the junction contained 17 bases not matched to a gene. Written as DNA, the CDR3 is TGCAGCGTGAGACCCGGGACAGGGGGCGGCGGGGCCGCTAATGAAAAACTGTTTTTT. Translated, it gives CSVRPGTGGGGAANEKLFF.

The chain links TRBV10-3 to TRBJ2-7; possible D gene TRBD1, 6 bases. The germline gives CDR1 ENHRY, CDR2 SYGVKD. The CDR3 covers 15 residues. The V and J ends lost 2 bases and 11 bases respectively, with 22 bases between them. CDR3 region: CAISESGGPFGMEYF. CDR3 bases: TGTGCCATCAGTGAGAGTGGGGGCCCGTTTGGTATGGAGTACTTC.

V is TRBV6-6 and J is TRBJ2-5; D is uncertain. This CDR3 region has 10 residues. V was shortened by 8 bases and J by 3 bases, with 4 bases between the two germline ends. The germline V gene has CDR1 MNHNY and CDR2 SVGAGI (reference sequence). CDR3: CASGKETQYF. The CDR3 nucleotides are TGTGCCAGCGGTAAAGAGACCCAGTACTTC.

J is TRBJ2-7 and V is TRBV11-2; D gene unclear. The ends were cut back, 0 bases at V and 12 bases at J, with 21 bases in the middle. The CDR3 extends over 15 amino acids. Germline V CDR1 and CDR2: SGHAT, FQNNGV. The CDR3 bases are TGTGCCAGCAGCTTAGACCCCCCGAAGGTTCGGGTCTGGTACTTC. Protein: CASSLDPPKVRVWYF.

The chain has TRBV6-6 and TRBJ2-1; no firm D call. The CDR3 has 15 amino acids. V gave up 2 bases and J gave up 2 bases, with 10 bases separating them. CDR1 is MNHNY, CDR2 SVGAGI, per germline (reference sequence). Here the CDR3 reads CASSYQARTYNEQFF. The CDR3 DNA reads as TGTGCCAGCAGTTACCAAGCTAGAACCTACAATGAGCAGTTCTTC.

The rearrangement links TRBV19 to TRBJ1-5, with 7 positions matching TRBD1. CDR3 length: 15 amino acids. Germline V gene data show CDR1 as LNHDA and CDR2 as SQIVND (reference sequence). The V and J ends lost 6 bases and 3 bases, in that order; junction bases with no gene match: 8. This chain's CDR3 is CASSEHRGFNQPQHF. CDR3 sequence (DNA): TGTGCCAGTAGCGAACACAGGGGATTCAATCAGCCCCAGCATTTT. The variable domain in full, completed from reference TRBV19 and TRBJ1-5, reads DGGITQSPKYLFRKEGQNVTLSCEQNLNHDAMYWYRQDPGQGLRLIYYSQIVNDFQKGDIAEGYSVSREKKESFPLTVTSAQKNPTAFYLCASSEHRGFNQPQHFGDGTRLSIL.

V is TRBV2 and J is TRBJ2-3, with D tentatively TRBD1 (5 bases). V gave up 8 bases and J gave up 2 bases, with 14 bases separating them. Germline assignment: CDR1 SNHLY and CDR2 FYNNEI. The CDR3 consists of 14 residues. The CDR3 loop reads CASVRQIFTDTQYF. CDR3 sequence (DNA): TGTGCCAGCGTTAGACAGATCTTCACAGATACGCAGTATTTT.

The J gene is TRBJ2-2, the V gene TRBV7-8, with D maybe TRBD1 (5 bases). The CDR3 sequence is 16 residues long. The V end was cut by 0 bases, the J end by 4 bases, with 12 bases between. Germline V gene sequence: CDR1 SGHVS, CDR2 FQNEAQ. CDR3 bases: TGTGCCAGCAGCTTAGCACGGCTAGGGGTCACCGGGGAGCTGTTTTTT. This encodes CASSLARLGVTGELFF.

The sample holds many counts of this clone. V is TRBV5-4 and J is TRBJ1-1, with 8 nucleotides matching TRBD1. CDR1 is SGHNT, CDR2 YYREEE, per germline (reference sequence). The V segment lost 4 bases and the J segment 1 base; nucleotides outside the gene matches: 0. The CDR3 has 13 residues. CDR3 sequence: CASSGQGNTEAFF. Written as DNA, the CDR3 is TGTGCCAGCAGCGGACAGGGGAACACTGAAGCTTTCTTT.

V is TRBV15 and J is TRBJ2-1, with D unresolved. The CDR3 runs 15 residues. V was clipped by 1 base and J by 0 bases, with 7 bases between them. CDR1 LNHNV and CDR2 YYDKDF come from the germline V gene (reference sequence). CDR3 sequence (DNA): TGTGCCACCAGCAGAGGACTCGGCTCCTACAATGAGCAGTTCTTC. Its protein product is CATSRGLGSYNEQFF.

This clone showed up just once. The gene calls are TRBV1 and TRBJ2-5; the table calls TRBD2, which could not be checked here. TRBV1 is a recognized pseudogene. This CDR3 contains 16 residues. The CDR3 DNA sequence: TGCACCAGCAGCCAAGGGAGCGGGAGCGACCAAGAGACCCAGTACTTC. Translated: CTSSQGSGSDQETQYF.

V usage is TRBV7-2 and J usage is TRBJ1-2; D possibly corresponds to TRBD1 (6 bases). CDR3 length: 15 residues. Trimming stripped 5 bases from V and 4 bases from J, with 17 bases between. CDR1 is SGHTA and CDR2 is FQGNSA in the germline V gene. CDR3 sequence reads: CASSLGGGISYGYTF. CDR3 bases: TGTGCCAGCAGCCTAGGGGGAGGGATTAGCTATGGCTACACCTTC.

This sequence joins TRBV6-1 and TRBJ1-1, with D perhaps TRBD1 (6 bases). V lost 7 bases and J 2 bases, leaving 17 bases between the germline ends. Germline V lookup: CDR1 MNHNS, CDR2 SASEGT. The CDR3 has 15 residues. The chain's CDR3 is CASNLRAGVNTEAFF. The CDR3 DNA reads TGTGCCAGCAATCTGAGGGCAGGGGTTAACACTGAAGCTTTCTTT.

J is TRBJ1-2 and V is TRBV9; 7 nucleotides align to TRBD1. Germline V gives CDR1 SGDLS, CDR2 YYNGEE. The ends lost 3 bases at V and 4 bases at J; junction bases unmatched: 3. The CDR3 is 13 residues long. CDR3 amino acids: CASSARTGYGYTF. The CDR3 DNA follows: TGTGCCAGCAGCGCCCGGACAGGCTATGGCTACACCTTC.

The V call is TRBV11-3, the J call TRBJ2-1, with 9 positions matching TRBD2. CDR1 SGHNT and CDR2 YENEEA come from the germline V gene. This CDR3 spans 17 amino acids. The V gene end was trimmed by 4 bases and the J gene end by 7 bases; junction bases not matched to a gene: 14. The CDR3: CASSSAVGLAGSNEQFF. DNA of the CDR3: TGTGCCAGCAGCTCAGCCGTCGGGCTAGCGGGAAGTAATGAGCAGTTCTTC.

The chain links TRBV6-1 to TRBJ2-3; D is uncertain. Germline CDR1 and CDR2: MNHNS and SASEGT. The CDR3 covers 11 residues. Between the trimmed V and J ends, which lost 6 bases and 3 bases, there was a span of 4 bases. CDR3 DNA: TGTGCCAGCAGCAATACAGATACGCAGTATTTT. As protein: CASSNTDTQYF.

This clone was observed a few times. The V gene is TRBV25-1, the J gene TRBJ1-1; possible D gene TRBD1, 6 bases. Trimming removed 3 bases from V and 1 base from J, with 15 bases in between. CDR1 and CDR2 (germline): MGHDK, SYGVNS. The CDR3 is made up of 16 amino acids. CDR3 coding DNA: TGTGCCAGCAGTGATGGCAGGGGCAGGGGGAACACTGAAGCTTTCTTT. Its protein product is CASSDGRGRGNTEAFF.

This sequence joins TRBV11-3 and TRBJ2-7, with TRBD2 matching over 7 bases. Germline lookup yields CDR1 SGHNT and CDR2 YENEEA. The CDR3 length is 15 residues. Germline trimming cut 5 bases from V and 7 bases from J; bases unmatched to any gene: 14. The CDR3 reads CASSPGGSAGSEQYF. The CDR3, as DNA: TGTGCCAGCAGCCCGGGGGGATCGGCGGGTTCGGAGCAGTACTTC. The full variable domain, completed using reference TRBV11-3 and TRBJ2-7, is EAGVVQSPRYKIIEKKQPVAFWCNPISGHNTLYWYLQNLGQGPELLIRYENEEAVDDSQLPKDRFSAERLKGVDSTLKIQPAELGDSAVYLCASSPGGSAGSEQYFGPGTRLTVT.

DNA of the CDR3: TGTGCCAGCAGCCCTCTTTGGGACTTTGGCTCCTACAATGAGCAGTTCTTC. Translation: CASSPLWDFGSYNEQFF. The V gene is TRBV7-2, the J gene TRBJ2-1, with D tentatively TRBD2 (6 bases). Germline V gene sequence: CDR1 SGHTA, CDR2 FQGNSA. The germline V and J ends were trimmed by 5 bases and 0 bases, with 17 bases remaining between them. This CDR3 is built from 17 residues.

J is TRBJ1-4 and V is TRBV29-1, with D perhaps matching TRBD1 (5 bases). Germline-derived CDR1 and CDR2 are SQVTM and ANQGSEA. The CDR3 sequence is 11 residues long. V gave up 7 bases and J gave up 8 bases, with 11 bases separating them. CDR3 bases: TGCAGCGCGTGGGGGGAGGAAAAACTGTTTTTT. Translation gives CSAWGEEKLFF.

The chain links TRBV28 to TRBJ1-4; D might be TRBD1 (5 bases). Germline CDR1 reads MDHEN; CDR2 reads SYDVKM. This CDR3 has 14 residues. Trimming cost V 3 bases and J 3 bases, with 8 bases left between them. CDR3 bases: TGTGCCAGCAGTTTTGCGGGACCTAATGAAAAACTGTTTTTT. Translation: CASSFAGPNEKLFF.

The chain links TRBV5-1 to TRBJ2-4; D not resolved. This CDR3 is 13 amino acids long. Germline CDR1 and CDR2: SGHRS and YFSETQ. V was shortened by 0 bases and J by 9 bases, with 10 bases between the two germline ends. This CDR3 reads CASSLGQTGIQYF. The CDR3 DNA reads as TGCGCCAGCAGCTTGGGGCAGACGGGCATTCAGTACTTC.

The chain combines TRBV30 with TRBJ2-7; TRBD2 aligns across 9 bases. In germline, CDR1 is GTSNPN, CDR2 SVGIG (reference sequence). Losses at the gene ends were 0 bases for V and 6 bases for J; bases not matched to a gene: 18. This CDR3 has 18 amino acids. For the CDR3, the DNA is TGTGCCTGGAGTGTACCTACTAGCGGGTTTTCCGTATTGTTCGAGCAGTACTTC. Translated: CAWSVPTSGFSVLFEQYF.

The rearrangement joins TRBV7-3 to TRBJ2-3, with D possibly being TRBD2 (6 bases). Looked up from germline, CDR1 is SGHTA and CDR2 is FQGTGA. The CDR3 is made up of 17 amino acids. Between the trimmed V and J ends, which lost 0 bases and 2 bases, there was a span of 15 bases. CDR3 nucleotides: TGTGCCAGCAGCTTAACGGGTAGCGGAGCAAACACAGATACGCAGTATTTT. This codes for CASSLTGSGANTDTQYF.

The V and J genes are TRBV18 and TRBJ1-1, with D possibly TRBD1 on 6 matching bases. V lost 6 bases to trimming and J lost 5 bases, with 13 bases between them. The germline CDR1 and CDR2 sequences are KGHSH and LQKENI. The CDR3 consists of 13 residues. CDR3 residues: CASSKEGGTEAFF. In DNA form, the CDR3 reads TGTGCCAGCTCCAAGGAGGGGGGAACTGAAGCTTTCTTT. The full variable domain, completed using reference TRBV18 and TRBJ1-1, is NAGVMQNPRHLVRRRGQEARLRCSPMKGHSHVYWYRQLPEEGLKFMVYLQKENIIDESGMPKERFSAEFPKEGPSILRIQQVVRGDSAAYFCASSKEGGTEAFFGQGTRLTVV.

The DNA of the CDR3 is TGCGCCAGCAGCACCAGCGACTACGAGCAGTACTTC. It encodes CASSTSDYEQYF. V is TRBV5-1 and J is TRBJ2-7, with D hard to call. Germline CDR1 and CDR2: SGHRS and YFSETQ. The V and J ends lost 4 bases and 3 bases respectively, with 8 bases between them. The CDR3 is 12 residues long. The full variable domain, rest sourced from reference TRBV5-1 and TRBJ2-7, is KAGVTQTPRYLIKTRGQQVTLSCSPISGHRSVSWYQQTPGQGLQFLFEYFSETQRNKGNFPGRFSGRQFSNSRSEMNVSTLELGDSALYLCASSTSDYEQYFGPGTRLTVT.

The rearrangement links TRBV19 to TRBJ1-5, with D tentatively TRBD1 (5 bases). V was clipped by 5 bases and J by 6 bases, with 14 bases between them. Germline-derived CDR1 and CDR2 are LNHDA and SQIVND (reference sequence). CDR3 size: 14 residues. In DNA, the CDR3 is TGTGCCAGTAGTGTGCAGGGCGGGAGTCAGCCCCAGCATTTT. This codes for CASSVQGGSQPQHF.

The genes are TRBV28 and TRBJ2-1; 11 bases map to TRBD2. J lost 7 bases, V lost 5 bases, and 10 bases had no gene match. The CDR3 runs 16 residues. The germline V gene has CDR1 MDHEN and CDR2 SYDVKM. The CDR3 spells CASSTTLAGGKNEQFF. Written as DNA, the CDR3 is TGTGCCAGCAGTACCACGCTAGCGGGAGGCAAAAATGAGCAGTTCTTC.

The gene calls are TRBV5-1 and TRBJ2-7; D might be TRBD1 (5 bases). This CDR3 contains 14 residues. CDR1 and CDR2 from the germline V gene are SGHRS and YFSETQ. With 4 bases removed from V and 2 bases from J, the gap between germline ends came to 13 bases. CDR3 DNA sequence: TGCGCCAGCAGCCCGGCAGGACAAGCCTACGAGCAGTACTTC. This encodes CASSPAGQAYEQYF.

This clone was picked up one time. The chain uses TRBV6-1 and TRBJ2-7; no definite D call. This CDR3 is 14 amino acids long. V lost 2 bases and J 3 bases, leaving 11 bases between the germline ends. From germline, CDR1 is MNHNS and CDR2 SASEGT. In nucleotides, the CDR3 is TGTGCCAGCAGTGAAATGGTGGCGGTCTACGAGCAGTACTTC. It codes for CASSEMVAVYEQYF.

The chain is built from TRBV7-2 and TRBJ2-1; D gene unclear. CDR3 size: 18 residues. Trimming removed 0 bases from V and 0 bases from J, with 15 bases in between. The germline V gene encodes CDR1 SGHTA and CDR2 FQGNSA. The CDR3 loop reads CASSLAVRGPGSYNEQFF. The CDR3 DNA reads TGTGCCAGCAGCTTAGCTGTACGTGGGCCGGGCTCCTACAATGAGCAGTTCTTC.

This clone appeared once. V usage is TRBV14 and J usage is TRBJ2-3; TRBD1 matches at 9 bases. The CDR3 length is 18 residues. Trimming removed 0 bases from V and 2 bases from J; junction bases left unmatched: 9. Germline loops: CDR1 SGHDN, CDR2 FVKESK. Here the CDR3 reads CASSQDLPGQGSTDTQYF. Written as DNA, the CDR3 is TGTGCCAGCAGCCAAGATCTCCCGGGACAGGGATCCACAGATACGCAGTATTTT.